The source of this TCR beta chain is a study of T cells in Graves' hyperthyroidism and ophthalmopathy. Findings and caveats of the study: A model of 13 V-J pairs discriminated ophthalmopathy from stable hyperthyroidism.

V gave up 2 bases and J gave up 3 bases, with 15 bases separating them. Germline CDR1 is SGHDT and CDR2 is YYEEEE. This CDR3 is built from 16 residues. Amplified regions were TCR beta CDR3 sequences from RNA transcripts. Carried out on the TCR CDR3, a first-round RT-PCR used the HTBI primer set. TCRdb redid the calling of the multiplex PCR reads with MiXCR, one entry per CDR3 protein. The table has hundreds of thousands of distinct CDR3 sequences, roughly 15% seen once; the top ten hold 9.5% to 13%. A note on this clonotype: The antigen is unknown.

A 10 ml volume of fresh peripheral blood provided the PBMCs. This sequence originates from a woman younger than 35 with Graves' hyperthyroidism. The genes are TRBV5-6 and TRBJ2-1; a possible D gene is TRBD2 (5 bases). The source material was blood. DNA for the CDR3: TGTGCCAGCAGCTTCTCTCCGGGATCCTTCTACAATGAGCAGTTCTTC. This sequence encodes CASSFSPGSFYNEQFF.